The following is a T cell receptor (beta chain) sequence with its context. Germline loops: CDR1 MGHRA, CDR2 YSYEKL. CDR3 length equals 13 residues. The V gene end was trimmed by 1 base and the J gene end by 7 bases; junction bases not matched to a gene: 4. The data belong to a study of blood T cell dynamics during melanoma immunotherapy. All DNA from each sorted CD8+ subset was loaded. Some clones are missing from TCRdb's copy, which holds only in-frame ones; the method was immunoSEQ multiplex PCR. The sample shows about 13,000 clones, roughly nine tenths of them seen only once. This sample's time point: pre-treatment baseline. Disease control meant complete response, partial response or stable disease at 12 weeks.

The material sequenced was effector memory CD8+ T cells from blood, taken from a patient treated with checkpoint blockade. The chain employs TRBV4-1 and TRBJ2-7; 7 bases agree with TRBD1. The receptor comes from a human donor with melanoma. Here the CDR3 DNA reads TGCGCCAGCAGCCAAGTCGAGGGGGCAGAGCAGTACTTC. This codes for CASSQVEGAEQYF.